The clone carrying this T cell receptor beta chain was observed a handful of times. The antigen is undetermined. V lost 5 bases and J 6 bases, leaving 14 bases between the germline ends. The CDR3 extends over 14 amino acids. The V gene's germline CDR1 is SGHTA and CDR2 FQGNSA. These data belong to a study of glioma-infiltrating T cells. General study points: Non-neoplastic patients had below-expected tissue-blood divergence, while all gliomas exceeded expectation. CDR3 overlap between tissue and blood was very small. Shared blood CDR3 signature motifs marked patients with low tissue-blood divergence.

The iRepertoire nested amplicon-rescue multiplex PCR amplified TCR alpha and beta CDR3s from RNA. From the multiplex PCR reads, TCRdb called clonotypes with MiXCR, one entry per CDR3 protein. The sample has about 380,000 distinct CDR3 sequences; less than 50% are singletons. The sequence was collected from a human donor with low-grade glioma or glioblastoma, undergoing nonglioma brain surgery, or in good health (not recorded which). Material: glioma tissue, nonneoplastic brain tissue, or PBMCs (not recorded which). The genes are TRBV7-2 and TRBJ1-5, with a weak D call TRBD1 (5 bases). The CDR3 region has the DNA TGTGCCAGCAGCCGGGACCCCCTAAGTCAGCCCCAGCATTTT. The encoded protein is CASSRDPLSQPQHF.